Presented here are 15 T cell receptor beta chains from one specimen sequenced in a study of T cells expressing NK-cell markers. TCRdb reanalyzed the 5' RACE reads and collapses them to one entry per CDR3 protein, without DNA. Recorded here are about 150,000 distinct CDR3 sequences; the top ten clones represent 37%. The sample comprised blood T cells: a sorted CD56 or NKG2C T cell subset, CD4+ or CD8+ T cells, or bulk PBMC T cells (not recorded which). These receptors were taken from a woman between 50 and 59 years old in good health.

This chain uses TRBV27 with TRBJ2-7; TCRdb designates TRBD2, a call that cannot be tested without DNA. From germline, CDR1 is MNHEY and CDR2 SMNVEV (reference sequence). The CDR3 has 13 residues. CDR3 amino acids: CASSPGLVGEQYF.

This sequence joins TRBV13 and TRBJ2-7; TCRdb indicates TRBD2, and absent DNA this call remains unverified. CDR1 and CDR2 (germline): PRHDT, FYEKMQ (reference sequence). The CDR3 length is 16 residues. CDR3 loop: CASSLPLAGGPGEQYF.

This chain connects TRBV19 to TRBJ1-2. This CDR3 is 15 amino acids long. Germline values: CDR1 LNHDA, CDR2 SQIVND (reference sequence). The CDR3 sequence is CASGSTDQEFYGYTF.

The V gene is TRBV3-1, the J gene TRBJ2-2; TCRdb indicates TRBD1, and absent DNA this call remains unverified. The CDR3 is 15 amino acids. CDR1 LGHDT and CDR2 YNNKEL come from the germline V gene (reference sequence). The CDR3 is CASSQGTGKSGELFF.

The genes are TRBV25-1 and TRBJ2-1; checking the TCRdb D call of TRBD2 is not possible without DNA. Germline CDR1 is MGHDK and CDR2 is SYGVNS. The CDR3 is 15 residues long. Here the CDR3 reads CASSDGLAIYNEQFF.

V gene TRBV12-3 or TRBV12-4 combines with J gene TRBJ1-3. The CDR3 length is 17 residues. CDR3 in amino acids: CASSSIIVASSGNTIYF.

The chain employs TRBV4-1 and TRBJ1-4; lacking DNA, the TRBD1 call made by TCRdb goes unchecked. The CDR3 runs to 14 residues. The germline gives CDR1 MGHRA, CDR2 YSYEKL. The CDR3 sequence is CASSPTPGGGKLFF.

V usage is TRBV6-1 and J usage is TRBJ2-3; TCRdb's D call of TRBD1 is untestable without DNA. Germline CDR1 reads MNHNS; CDR2 reads SASEGT. The CDR3 runs 16 residues. CDR3: CASSGQGHLSTDTQYF.

This chain joins TRBV5-1 and TRBJ2-4; the D call of TRBD1 rests on TCRdb alone, since no DNA is present to check it. The germline gives CDR1 SGHRS, CDR2 YFSETQ. This CDR3 spans 14 amino acids. This chain's CDR3 is CASSSGQGKNIQYF.

This chain connects TRBV7-9 to TRBJ2-1; with no DNA, the TCRdb D assignment of TRBD2 cannot be verified. The CDR3 has 13 amino acids. Germline values: CDR1 SEHNR, CDR2 FQNEAQ (reference sequence). The CDR3 sequence: CASFPSEYNEQFF.

This chain links TRBV11-2 with TRBJ1-1; TCRdb calls TRBD1, which cannot be checked without DNA. The germline V gene has CDR1 SGHAT and CDR2 FQNNGV. The CDR3 is 13 amino acids. This chain's CDR3 is CASSLGRGGEAFF.

The chain carries TRBV7-9 and TRBJ1-1. The CDR3 runs to 15 residues. Germline CDR1 SEHNR, CDR2 FQNEAQ (reference sequence). CDR3 sequence reads: CASSRGGSGNTEAFF.

The V gene is TRBV11-2, the J gene TRBJ2-5; the D call from TCRdb, TRBD1, cannot be confirmed without DNA. The CDR3 has 13 amino acids. The germline V gene has CDR1 SGHAT and CDR2 FQNNGV. The CDR3 here is CASSLDLGGPGYF.

The chain carries TRBV6-5 and TRBJ2-1; checking the TCRdb D call of TRBD2 is not possible without DNA. From germline, CDR1 is MNHEY and CDR2 SVGAGI. The CDR3 consists of 18 residues. CDR3 region: CASSYSFPLADSYNEQFF.

The rearrangement joins TRBV6-5 to TRBJ1-1. CDR3 size: 14 residues. Germline V gives CDR1 MNHEY, CDR2 SVGAGI. The CDR3 is CASSPLSGVTEAFF.